Detailed here is one TCR beta chain. Its antigen is not known. Unmatched junction bases numbered 13, after V lost 5 bases and J lost 5 bases. The V gene's germline CDR1 is SGHTA and CDR2 FQGNSA. The CDR3 contains 17 residues. Assay used: immunoSEQ multiplex PCR; TCRdb lists only in-frame clones, some missing. Here the sample spans 65,000 to 90,000 clones, about 92% being singletons. The record originates from a study of OX40 agonist ivuxolimab in advanced cancers. The overall study: Eligibility admitted prior anti-PD-1, anti-PD-L1 or anti-CTLA-4 therapy; around 42% had some.

Baseline was the first blood sampling point, followed by cycle 4 day 1 and cycle 7 day 1. The study's findings and limits: The antigen specificity of the peripheral T cells (those that were expanded) was not determined. The CD4+ and CD8+ T cells in the blood had expanded clonally by week 6 at 0.1 to 3.0 mg/kg.

The clonotype comes from an adult with an advanced solid tumor such as melanoma, head and neck, liver or kidney cancer. The sample was CD4+ or CD8+ T cells sorted from blood, taken in a trial of the OX40 agonist ivuxolimab. The chain joins TRBV7-2 to TRBJ1-5; 9 bases match TRBD1. In DNA form, the CDR3 reads TGTGCCAGCAGCCTTCAATTTGGGACAGGGACGGATCAGCCCCAGCATTTT. This translates into CASSLQFGTGTDQPQHF. Together with reference TRBV7-2 and TRBJ1-5, the CDR3 gives the full variable domain: GAGVSQSPSNKVTEKGKDVELRCDPISGHTALYWYRQSLGQGLEFLIYFQGNSAPDKSGLPSDRFSAERTGGSVSTLTIQRTQQEDSAVYLCASSLQFGTGTDQPQHFGDGTRLSIL.